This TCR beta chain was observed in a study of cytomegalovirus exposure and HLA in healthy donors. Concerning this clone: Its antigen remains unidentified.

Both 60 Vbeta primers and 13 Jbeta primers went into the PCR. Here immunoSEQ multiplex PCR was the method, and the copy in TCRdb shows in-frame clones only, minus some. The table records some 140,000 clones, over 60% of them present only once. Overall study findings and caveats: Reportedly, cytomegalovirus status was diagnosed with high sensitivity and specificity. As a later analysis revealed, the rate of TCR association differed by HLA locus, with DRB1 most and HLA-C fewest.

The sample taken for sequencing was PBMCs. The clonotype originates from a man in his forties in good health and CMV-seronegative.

The CDR3 DNA is TGCAGCGTGGGGGGAGGACTAGCGGGAAGGATCTACGAGCAGTACTTC. Amino acid sequence: CSVGGGLAGRIYEQYF. J is TRBJ2-7 and V is TRBV29-1, with 12 bases lining up with TRBD2. Germline values: CDR1 SQVTM, CDR2 ANQGSEA. CDR3 size: 16 residues. V dropped 6 bases and J dropped 3; count of bases not matched to a gene: 12.